This TCR beta chain was sequenced during a study of cytomegalovirus exposure and HLA in healthy donors. Points from the study as a whole: Common viral pathogens seemed, in a later analysis, to connect with several of the most significant clusters.

CDR1 and CDR2 (germline): SQVTM, ANQGSEA. J was trimmed by 2 bases and V by 7 bases; bases with no gene match: 4. The CDR3 totals 12 residues. 60 Vbeta and 13 Jbeta primers were used in PCR. Using immunoSEQ multiplex PCR, the repertoire was profiled, and TCRdb retains in-frame clones only, with some absent. The repertoire holds 90,000 to 100,000 clones, with approximately 74% as singletons. About this clone: As yet, its antigen is unknown.

Sequenced material: PBMCs. The gene calls are TRBV29-1 and TRBJ2-7; the match to TRBD1 covers 8 bases. The TCR comes from a male donor in good health and CMV-seronegative. The CDR3 nucleotides are TGCAGCGCGAAGACAGGGGCCTACGAGCAGTACTTC. This encodes CSAKTGAYEQYF.